This is a list of T cell receptor beta chains from one sample in a study of CD8 T cells in ankylosing spondylitis. In TCRdb, the 5' RACE reads were re-called with MiXCR into one record per CDR3 protein. The repertoire holds 220,000 or so distinct CDR3 sequences, about 17% seen once, with approximately 42% in the top ten. The sequenced sample was blood, either unsorted or a sorted T cell fraction (not recorded which). These receptors were obtained from a male donor with ankylosing spondylitis. Each CDR3 is given with its conserved first and last residue. D genes are given only for firm matches. Only part of the rows carry a size: once, few, many, or a class if the clone is expanded.

d_call	v_call	clone_size	j_call	cdr3_aa	cdr3_nt
NA	TRBV5-1	NA	TRBJ2-1	CASSFDTRRHEQFF	TGCGCCAGCAGTTTCGATACACGGCGACATGAGCAGTTCTTC
NA	TRBV4-1	many	TRBJ1-5	CASSQAGIDQPQHF	TGCGCCAGCAGCCAAGCCGGGATCGATCAGCCCCAGCATTTT
NA	TRBV29-1	NA	TRBJ1-1	CSVEGSNTEAFF	TGCAGCGTTGAAGGGTCTAACACTGAAGCTTTCTTT
NA	TRBV7-2	few	TRBJ1-4	CASSLGGLGEKLFF	TGTGCCAGCAGCTTAGGGGGCTTAGGGGAAAAACTGTTTTTT
TRBD1	TRBV12-3/TRBV12-4	NA	TRBJ1-1	CASSLTDRGYTEAFF	TGTGCCAGCAGTTTAACAGACAGGGGGTACACTGAAGCTTTCTTT
NA	TRBV27	few	TRBJ2-5	CASSEGGATGTQETQYF	TGTGCCAGCAGCGAGGGGGGGGCGACAGGCACACAAGAGACCCAGTACTTC
NA	TRBV18	NA	TRBJ1-3	CASLPTGSTGNTIYF	TGTGCCAGCTTACCGACTGGGTCCACTGGAAACACCATATATTTT
TRBD2	TRBV11-2	few	TRBJ2-3	CASSFTGGSTDTQYF	TGTGCCAGCAGCTTCACGGGGGGGAGCACAGATACGCAGTATTTT
NA	TRBV7-8	NA	TRBJ1-5	CASSLTNQPQHF	TGTGCCAGCAGCTTAACTAATCAGCCCCAGCATTTT
TRBD2	TRBV20-1	NA	TRBJ2-3	CSAKAGITDTQYF	TGCAGTGCAAAAGCGGGGATCACAGATACGCAGTATTTT
NA	TRBV4-1	few	TRBJ2-1	CASSHPVAGASYNEQFF	TGCGCCAGCAGCCACCCGGTGGCCGGAGCCTCCTACAATGAGCAGTTCTTC
NA	TRBV10-3	few	TRBJ2-5	CAISESDGQETQYF	TGTGCCATCAGTGAGTCCGACGGGCAAGAGACCCAGTACTTC
TRBD2	TRBV20-1	NA	TRBJ2-1	CSVVTSGADGGDEQFF	TGCAGTGTTGTGACTAGCGGGGCCGACGGGGGCGATGAGCAGTTCTTC
NA	TRBV18	NA	TRBJ2-7	CASSPPLGAVEQYF	TGTGCCAGCTCCCCGCCATTGGGGGCTGTCGAGCAGTACTTC
NA	TRBV4-1	NA	TRBJ1-2	CASSQVPGHEGYGYTF	TGCGCCAGCAGCCAAGTCCCAGGACACGAGGGGTATGGCTACACCTTC
NA	TRBV6-1	NA	TRBJ1-2	CASSSLGGRGYTF	TGTGCCAGCAGCTCATTAGGGGGGAGGGGCTACACCTTC
TRBD1	TRBV7-9	few	TRBJ2-7	CASSSGQGSEQYF	TGTGCCAGCAGCTCGGGACAGGGAAGCGAGCAGTACTTC
NA	TRBV7-2	NA	TRBJ1-5	CASSLRGVEPQHF	TGTGCCAGCAGCTTAAGAGGGGTTGAGCCCCAGCATTTT
NA	TRBV7-2	NA	TRBJ2-5	CASSSRVEGRETQYF	TGTGCCAGCAGCTCCCGGGTGGAGGGTCGAGAGACCCAGTACTTC
TRBD2	TRBV20-1	NA	TRBJ2-3	CSAPAGGRTDTQYF	TGCAGTGCCCCGGCGGGAGGTCGCACAGATACGCAGTATTTT
NA	TRBV29-1	few	TRBJ2-7	CSVETRPWGEQYF	TGCAGCGTTGAGACCCGACCTTGGGGCGAGCAGTACTTC
NA	TRBV19	NA	TRBJ1-1	CASSARDTALLFF	TGTGCCAGTAGTGCTCGCGACACGGCACTGCTCTTCTTT
NA	TRBV29-1	NA	TRBJ1-2	CSVVTPTFGYTF	TGCAGCGTTGTCACCCCAACATTTGGCTACACCTTC
TRBD2	TRBV7-9	few	TRBJ2-1	CASRTSPTYEQFF	TGTGCCAGCAGGACTAGCCCAACCTATGAGCAGTTCTTC
TRBD1	TRBV28	many	TRBJ2-7	CASSGPGQGSYEQYF	TGTGCCAGCAGCGGCCCGGGACAGGGGTCCTACGAGCAGTACTTC
NA	TRBV19	NA	TRBJ2-7	CASSTLGELGEQYF	TGTGCCAGTAGCACCTTGGGAGAGTTGGGGGAGCAGTACTTC
NA	TRBV11-2	few	TRBJ2-2	CASSLEGAYTGELFF	TGTGCCAGCAGCTTAGAAGGGGCTTACACCGGGGAGCTGTTTTTT
TRBD2	TRBV20-1	NA	TRBJ2-7	CSARDSSGGYEQYF	TGCAGTGCTAGAGATAGTAGCGGGGGATACGAGCAGTACTTC
NA	TRBV12-3/TRBV12-4	many	TRBJ1-5	CATTSGDWDQPQHF	TGTGCCACCACTTCAGGGGATTGGGATCAGCCCCAGCATTTT
NA	TRBV4-1	NA	TRBJ1-4	CASSQEIFWGTFNEKLFF	TGCGCCAGCAGCCAAGAAATCTTCTGGGGAACCTTTAATGAAAAACTGTTTTTT
TRBD2	TRBV12-3/TRBV12-4	NA	TRBJ2-7	CASSSGRTYEQYF	TGTGCCAGCAGTTCCGGGAGGACCTACGAGCAGTACTTC
TRBD2	TRBV5-1	NA	TRBJ2-1	CASSRGVNGYEQFF	TGCGCCAGCAGCCGGGGGGTCAACGGGTATGAGCAGTTCTTC
TRBD1	TRBV12-3/TRBV12-4	few	TRBJ1-1	CASRETGLNTEAFF	TGTGCCAGCAGAGAGACAGGGCTGAACACTGAAGCTTTCTTT
NA	TRBV15	NA	TRBJ1-2	CATSRDSGSSYGYTF	TGTGCCACCAGCAGAGATTCGGGTAGCTCCTATGGCTACACCTTC
TRBD1	TRBV12-3/TRBV12-4	NA	TRBJ1-5	CASSGTALKRYSQPQHF	TGTGCCAGCAGCGGGACAGCCCTTAAGCGTTATAGTCAGCCCCAGCATTTT
TRBD1	TRBV4-3	few	TRBJ2-1	CASSPRDRGANEQFF	TGCGCCAGCAGCCCCCGGGACAGGGGGGCTAATGAGCAGTTCTTC
NA	TRBV20-1	few	TRBJ2-7	CSAPEVRDPYEQYF	TGCAGTGCGCCTGAGGTGAGGGACCCCTACGAGCAGTACTTC
NA	TRBV12-3/TRBV12-4	many	TRBJ2-5	CASSLRGERVTQYF	TGTGCCAGCAGTTTAAGGGGGGAACGGGTGACCCAGTACTTC